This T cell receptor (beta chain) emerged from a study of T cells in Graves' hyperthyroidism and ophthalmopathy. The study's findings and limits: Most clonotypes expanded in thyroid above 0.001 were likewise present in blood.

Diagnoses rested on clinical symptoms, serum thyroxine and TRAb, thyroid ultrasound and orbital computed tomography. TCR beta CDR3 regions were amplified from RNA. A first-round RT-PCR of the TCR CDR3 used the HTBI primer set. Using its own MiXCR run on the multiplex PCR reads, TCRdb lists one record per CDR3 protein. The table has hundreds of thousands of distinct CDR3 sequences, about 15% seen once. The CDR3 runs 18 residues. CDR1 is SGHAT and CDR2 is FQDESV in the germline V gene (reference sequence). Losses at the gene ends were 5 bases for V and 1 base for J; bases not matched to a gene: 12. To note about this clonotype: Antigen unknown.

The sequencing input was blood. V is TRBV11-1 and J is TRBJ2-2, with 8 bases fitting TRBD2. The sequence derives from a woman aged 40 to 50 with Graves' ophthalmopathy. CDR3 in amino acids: CASSRSLMTSENTGELFF. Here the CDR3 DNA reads TGTGCCAGCAGCCGGAGTTTAATGACTAGCGAGAACACCGGGGAGCTGTTTTTT.